This TCR beta chain comes out of a study of blood T cell repertoires in COVID-19. For the study at large: T cells, B-cell-depleted T cells, or PBMCs supplied cDNA or gDNA.

The CDR3 consists of 16 residues. Per the germline V gene, CDR1 is LGHNA and CDR2 is YNFKEQ. The V end was cut by 0 bases, the J end by 4 bases, with 15 bases between. In the study's own analysis: Amplification with reference gene primers provided the estimates of nucleated cell counts. TCRdb's table, derived via immunoSEQ multiplex PCR, lists solely in-frame clones and lacks some. The D gene and trimming were derived from the DNA, and the V and J assignments and clone size from that table. The table records around 220,000 clones, roughly 80% of them present only once. The sample holds one count of this clone.

The receptor comes from a human donor in a cohort sampled during active COVID-19. The sequencing sample was made of peripheral blood. The chain couples TRBV4-2 to TRBJ1-1, with unresolved D. The CDR3 sequence: CASSQEPPTGVTEAFF. CDR3 in DNA: TGTGCCAGCAGCCAAGAACCCCCGACTGGAGTCACTGAAGCTTTCTTT.